This TCR beta chain was sequenced during a study of a mutant IDH1 vaccine in newly diagnosed glioma. Study in general: Radiotherapy, temozolomide, or both had been given previously, and both were given to most.

Looked up from germline, CDR1 is LNHDA and CDR2 is SQIVND (reference sequence). Trimming removed 4 bases from V and 0 bases from J, with 10 bases in between. The CDR3 length is 15 residues. Here immunoSEQ multiplex PCR was the method, and the copy in TCRdb shows in-frame clones only, minus some. The sample has some 70,000 clones; about four fifths are singletons. Study conclusions and caveats: Immune responses induced by vaccination arose in about 93% of the patients.

Note on this clone: Its antigen is currently unknown.

Time point meaning: baseline, week 1 (first vaccination visit). The treatment was: pre-vaccination baseline after standard-of-care therapy. The gene calls are TRBV19 and TRBJ1-5, with a possible D match to TRBD1 (6 bases). The material was PBMCs, obtained from a glioma patient treated with radiotherapy, temozolomide or both. The sequence was collected from a man between 50 and 59 years old with glioma. The DNA for the CDR3 is TGTGCCAGTAGTACAACAGGGAATAGCAATCAGCCCCAGCATTTT. Translation: CASSTTGNSNQPQHF.